This T cell receptor (beta chain) comes out of a study of CD8 T cells in Susac syndrome. cDNA came from about 0.5 to 1 ug RNA primed by random hexamers. TCR beta CDR3 was amplified by immunoSEQ multiplex PCR. This amplification extended across 54 Vbeta and 13 Jbeta segments. TCRdb reprocessed the immunoSEQ multiplex PCR reads with MiXCR, giving one entry per CDR3 protein. The sample records about 150,000 distinct CDR3 sequences, approximately 95% being singletons. V dropped 3 bases and J dropped 6; count of bases not matched to a gene: 13. CDR1 and CDR2 from the germline V gene are DFQATT and SNEGSKA (reference sequence). This CDR3 has 16 residues. TCR beta sequencing was performed on blood CD8+ and CD4+ T cells. The multiple sclerosis control group comprised treatment-naive patients with stable or active relapsing-remitting disease. Through negative isolation, CD4+ and CD8+ T cells were obtained, while TEMRA cells were enriched using FACS.

This TCR derives from a human donor with multiple sclerosis. What was sequenced was CD4+ T cells from PBMCs. The rearrangement joins TRBV20-1 to TRBJ2-1, with 8 bases aligning to TRBD2. CDR3 residues: CSARMPGTSIANEQFF. The CDR3 DNA follows: TGCAGTGCTAGGATGCCCGGGACTAGTATCGCCAATGAGCAGTTCTTC.